A single TCR beta chain is shown here with its context. Its antigen is undetermined. Trimming pared 7 bases from V and 5 bases from J, leaving 15 bases between. CDR3 length: 14 residues. Germline V CDR1 and CDR2: SGHAT, FQNNGV. Primed by a sample-barcoded 5' primer and a J-beta primer mix, a second PCR proceeded for 7 to 11 cycles. TCRdb ran MiXCR on the 5' RACE reads and lists one entry per CDR3 protein. This repertoire shows approximately 1.5 million distinct CDR3 sequences, about 45% found once; its top ten account for around 4%. These data are taken from a study of blood T cells in healthy people across ages. Regarding the study as a whole: Across the age range, TCR beta diversity per million T cells fell in a roughly linear way.

This receptor was obtained from a woman between 18 and 29 years old in good health. The chain joins TRBV11-2 to TRBJ2-1, with D perhaps matching TRBD2 (5 bases). Material: blood. This chain's CDR3 is CASIRTGTHNEQFF. The CDR3 DNA is TGTGCCAGCATCCGTACGGGAACCCACAATGAGCAGTTCTTC.